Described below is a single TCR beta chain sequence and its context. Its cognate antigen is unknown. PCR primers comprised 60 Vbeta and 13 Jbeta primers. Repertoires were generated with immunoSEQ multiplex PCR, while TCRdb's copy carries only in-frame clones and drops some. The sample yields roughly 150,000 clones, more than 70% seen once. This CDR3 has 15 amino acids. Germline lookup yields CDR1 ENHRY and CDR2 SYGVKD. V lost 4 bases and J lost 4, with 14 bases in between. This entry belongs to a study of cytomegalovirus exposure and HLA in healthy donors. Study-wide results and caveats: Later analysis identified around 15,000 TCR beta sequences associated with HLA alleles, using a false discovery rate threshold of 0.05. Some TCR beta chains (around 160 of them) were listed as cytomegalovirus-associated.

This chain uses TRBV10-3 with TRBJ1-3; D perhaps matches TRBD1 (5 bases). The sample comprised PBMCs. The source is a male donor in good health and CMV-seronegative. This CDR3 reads CAISVGLLPGNTIYF. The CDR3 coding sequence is TGTGCCATCAGTGTGGGGCTGCTGCCGGGAAACACCATATATTTT.